Below are 19 T cell receptor beta chains sequenced from a single sample in a study of cytomegalovirus exposure and HLA in healthy donors. It was with 60 Vbeta and 13 Jbeta primers that the PCR ran. Using immunoSEQ multiplex PCR, the repertoire was profiled, and TCRdb retains in-frame clones only, with some absent. The table lists about 150,000 clones, 64% of them singletons. The sequencing sample was made of PBMCs. These receptors originate from a woman in her 30s in good health and CMV-seropositive.

The chain combines TRBV19 with TRBJ2-4; 8 nucleotides align to TRBD2. Germline loops: CDR1 LNHDA, CDR2 SQIVND (reference sequence). The CDR3 is 16 residues long. V dropped 7 bases and J dropped 3; count of bases not matched to a gene: 11. The CDR3 here is CASIAHGGAGKNIQYF. CDR3 sequence (DNA): TGTGCCAGTATCGCCCACGGGGGGGCTGGCAAAAACATTCAGTACTTC.

The gene calls are TRBV6-4 and TRBJ1-2; D is possibly TRBD1 (5 bases). The CDR3 runs 15 residues. V lost 3 bases and J lost 5, with 16 bases in between. CDR1 and CDR2 (germline): MRHNA, SNTAGT. CDR3 sequence (DNA): TGTGCCAGCAGTGAGGCGGCAGGGAGGATTTATGGCTACACCTTC. This gives the protein CASSEAAGRIYGYTF.

In the case of this clone: An end of the junction does not agree with germline; a read error may underlie this. The chain has TRBV7-7 and TRBJ2-5; 7 bases fit TRBD1. CDR3 length equals 16 residues. From germline, CDR1 is SSHAT and CDR2 FNYEAQ (reference sequence). The CDR3: CASSLLTGLGQETQYF. In nucleotides, the CDR3 is TGTGCTAGCAGCTTGTTGACAGGGCTGGGTCAAGAGACCCAGTACTTC.

The chain uses TRBV5-6 and TRBJ1-2, with D unresolved. The V end was cut by 5 bases, the J end by 10 bases, with 21 bases between. CDR1 SGHDT and CDR2 YYEEEE come from the germline V gene. The CDR3 is 14 amino acids. CDR3 nucleotides: TGTGCCAGCAGGTCGGGATTAGGACGGGGTATCTACACCTTC. This gives the protein CASRSGLGRGIYTF.

The chain is built from TRBV10-3 and TRBJ2-1; D possibly corresponds to TRBD1 (6 bases). Germline lookup yields CDR1 ENHRY and CDR2 SYGVKD. This CDR3 has 12 amino acids. The germline V and J ends were trimmed by 4 bases and 5 bases, with 6 bases remaining between them. The CDR3 sequence: CAISGTDNEQFF. As DNA, the CDR3 is TGTGCCATCAGTGGGACAGACAATGAGCAGTTCTTC.

This clone was detected a few times. The rearrangement uses TRBV4-1 and TRBJ2-2; 7 bases match TRBD2. Trimming removed 0 bases from V and 5 bases from J; junction bases left unmatched: 15. The CDR3 length is 19 residues. Germline-derived CDR1 and CDR2 are MGHRA and YSYEKL. For the CDR3, the DNA is TGCGCCAGCAGCCAAGAAAAGGCGCGGGAGCTGGGAGGAACCGGGGAGCTGTTTTTT. Translation gives CASSQEKARELGGTGELFF.

The CDR3 DNA reads as TGTGCCAGCAGCTCCCCGGAGGGCACAAACATTCAGTACTTC. Its protein product is CASSSPEGTNIQYF. The chain links TRBV13 to TRBJ2-4; tentative D call: TRBD2 (6 bases). V dropped 4 bases and J dropped 6 bases, with 13 bases sitting between them. CDR3 size: 14 residues. CDR1 is PRHDT, CDR2 FYEKMQ, per germline (reference sequence).

This clone was picked up a small number of times. The chain is built from TRBV5-4 and TRBJ1-2; D may be TRBD1 (5 bases). V was cut by 0 bases and J by 7 bases, with 16 bases left in between. In germline, CDR1 is SGHNT, CDR2 YYREEE (reference sequence). This CDR3 has 15 residues. CDR3 in DNA: TGTGCCAGCAGCTTGGCCGACGGGGGGACGGGTGGCTACACCTTC. This translates into CASSLADGGTGGYTF.

The chain is built from TRBV30 and TRBJ2-7; D may be TRBD1 (6 bases). The V gene lost 5 bases and the J gene lost 5 bases, with 10 bases spanning the gap. The CDR3 has 11 residues. The V gene's germline CDR1 is GTSNPN and CDR2 SVGIG (reference sequence). The CDR3 DNA is TGTGCCTGGGCCAGGGGACACGAGCAGTACTTC. Translation: CAWARGHEQYF.

V and J are TRBV21-1 and TRBJ2-2; the listed D gene, TRBD2, was not tested against the DNA. TRBV21-1 is tagged as a pseudogene. This CDR3 is built from 16 residues. The CDR3 protein is CASSKDAGPNTGELFF. As DNA, the CDR3 is TGTGCCAGCAGCAAAGACGCGGGGCCCAACACCGGGGAGCTGTTTTTT.

There are a few counts of this clone. CDR3 region: CASSGQGSPLHF. The CDR3 bases are TGCGCCAGCAGTGGACAGGGATCACCCCTCCACTTT. The genes are TRBV10-1 and TRBJ1-6, with TRBD1 matching over 7 bases. The germline V gene encodes CDR1 WNHNN and CDR2 SYGVQD (reference sequence). V was pared by 4 bases and J by 10 bases, with 1 base of the junction left unmatched. There are 12 residues in the CDR3.

The sample holds one count of this clone. J is TRBJ1-5 and V is TRBV2, with 8 bases fitting TRBD1. The CDR3 runs to 16 residues. The junction had 9 bases not matched to a gene; V was cut back by 4 bases and J by 4 bases. Germline V lookup: CDR1 SNHLY, CDR2 FYNNEI. CDR3 protein: CASSAQRTGNNQPQHF. CDR3 nucleotides: TGTGCCAGCAGTGCCCAACGGACAGGGAATAATCAGCCCCAGCATTTT. Full variable domain (rest looked up from reference TRBV2 and TRBJ1-5): EPEVTQTPSHQVTQMGQEVILRCVPISNHLYFYWYRQILGQKVEFLVSFYNNEISEKSEIFDDQFSVERPDGSNFTLKIRSTKLEDSAMYFCASSAQRTGNNQPQHFGDGTRLSIL.

This clone has more than one count but fewer than ten. This rearrangement joins TRBV2 to TRBJ1-1, with D perhaps matching TRBD1 (5 bases). Trimming shortened V by 5 bases and J by 5 bases, and 15 bases separated the two germline ends. The CDR3 is 14 amino acids. Germline lookup yields CDR1 SNHLY and CDR2 FYNNEI. The chain's CDR3 is CASSTQGGETEAFF. The CDR3 DNA follows: TGTGCCAGCAGTACTCAGGGTGGAGAAACTGAAGCTTTCTTT.

This rearrangement joins TRBV2 to TRBJ2-7, with unresolved D. Germline CDR1 reads SNHLY; CDR2 reads FYNNEI. The CDR3 consists of 14 residues. V was shortened by 4 bases and J by 0 bases, with 10 bases between the two germline ends. The CDR3 DNA is TGTGCCAGCAGTGGGAGACCGAGCTCCTACGAGCAGTACTTC. This translates into CASSGRPSSYEQYF.

The rearrangement uses TRBV5-1 and TRBJ2-3, with a possible D match to TRBD2 (5 bases). V dropped 0 bases and J dropped 6 bases, with 11 bases sitting between them. The CDR3 runs to 14 residues. Germline V CDR1 and CDR2: SGHRS, YFSETQ. CDR3 coding DNA: TGCGCCAGCAGCTTGGACCCCGGCGGGGATACGCAGTATTTT. Translating gives CASSLDPGGDTQYF. The full variable domain, completed using reference TRBV5-1 and TRBJ2-3, is KAGVTQTPRYLIKTRGQQVTLSCSPISGHRSVSWYQQTPGQGLQFLFEYFSETQRNKGNFPGRFSGRQFSNSRSEMNVSTLELGDSALYLCASSLDPGGDTQYFGPGTRLTVL.

The chain uses TRBV5-1 and TRBJ1-5; TRBD1 matches at 8 bases. Germline CDR1 reads SGHRS; CDR2 reads YFSETQ. This CDR3 is built from 15 residues. After removal of 8 bases from V and 8 bases from J, the junction contained 15 bases not matched to a gene. The CDR3: CARKGRSRGLKPQHF. As DNA, the CDR3 is TGCGCCAGAAAGGGGCGATCCAGGGGGCTTAAGCCCCAGCATTTT.

In this sample, this clone turned up once. J is TRBJ1-2 and V is TRBV27; TRBD1 might be the D (5 bases). The CDR3 is 13 amino acids. Trimming pared 2 bases from V and 6 bases from J, leaving 10 bases between. Looked up from germline, CDR1 is MNHEY and CDR2 is SMNVEV (reference sequence). CDR3 sequence: CASSLGQGDGYTF. DNA for the CDR3: TGTGCCAGCAGTTTAGGCCAGGGCGATGGCTACACCTTC.

The chain joins TRBV29-1 to TRBJ2-1, with D perhaps TRBD1 (5 bases). V shed 3 bases and J shed 4 bases, with 13 bases lying between them. The CDR3 runs 14 residues. The germline V gene has CDR1 SQVTM and CDR2 ANQGSEA. CDR3 nucleotides: TGCAGCGTTGAGGAGTTTTCAGGGTACAATGAGCAGTTCTTC. It specifies CSVEEFSGYNEQFF.

The gene calls are TRBV18 and TRBJ1-3; D gene ambiguous. CDR1 and CDR2 from the germline V gene are KGHSH and LQKENI. Deletions cut 2 bases from V and 2 bases from J, with 10 bases between. The CDR3 consists of 15 residues. This CDR3 reads CASSPAYGAGNTIYF. The CDR3 nucleotides are TGTGCCAGCTCACCAGCGTACGGAGCTGGAAACACCATATATTTT.